This T cell receptor beta chain appears in the sequencing data of a study of CD8 T cells in ankylosing spondylitis. Regarding the study as a whole: A CD8+ phenotype characterized the disease-linked clones, which were relatively rare in peripheral blood. What appeared characteristic of ankylosing spondylitis blood was a TCR beta motif of fewer than ten highly homologous variants. In synovial fluid and blood from reactive arthritis, some motif variants were previously reported.

The V gene end was trimmed by 6 bases and the J gene end by 15 bases; junction bases not matched to a gene: 8. Germline V gene sequence: CDR1 MNHNS, CDR2 SASEGT. The CDR3 has 14 residues. The sample holds many counts of this clonotype. Its specificity is unknown. Quantitative 5'-RACE was performed with molecular barcodes, and it yielded the TCR beta libraries. One entry per CDR3 protein results from TCRdb running MiXCR on the 5' RACE reads. Among over 400,000 distinct CDR3 sequences listed, roughly a quarter were seen once. The receptor's source is a male donor with ankylosing spondylitis. Sequenced material: blood, either unsorted or a sorted T cell fraction (not recorded which). The chain combines TRBV6-1 with TRBJ2-1, with TRBD2 matching over 16 bases. As DNA, the CDR3 is TGTGCCAGCAGCCGGGGGACTAGCGGGAGGGAGGCGTTCTTC. As protein: CASSRGTSGREAFF.